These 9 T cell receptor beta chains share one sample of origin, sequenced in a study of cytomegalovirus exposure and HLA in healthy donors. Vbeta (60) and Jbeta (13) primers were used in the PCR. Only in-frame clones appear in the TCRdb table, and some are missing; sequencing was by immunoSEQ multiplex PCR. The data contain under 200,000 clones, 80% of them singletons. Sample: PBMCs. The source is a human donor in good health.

The CDR3 nucleotides are TGCGCCAGCAGCTTGGCAGGTGGTGGGGCGCGGGAGCAGTACTTC. Translated: CASSLAGGGAREQYF. The rearrangement joins TRBV5-1 to TRBJ2-5, with TRBD2 matching over 7 bases. Germline lookup yields CDR1 SGHRS and CDR2 YFSETQ. The V segment lost 0 bases and the J segment 11 bases; nucleotides outside the gene matches: 13. CDR3 length equals 15 residues.

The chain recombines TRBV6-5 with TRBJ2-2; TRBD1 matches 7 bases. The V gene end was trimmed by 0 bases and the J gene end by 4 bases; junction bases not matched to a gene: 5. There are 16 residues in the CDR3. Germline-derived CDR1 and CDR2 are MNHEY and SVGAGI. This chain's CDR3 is CASSYSWQGVTGELFF. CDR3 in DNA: TGTGCCAGCAGTTACTCGTGGCAGGGGGTCACCGGGGAGCTGTTTTTT.

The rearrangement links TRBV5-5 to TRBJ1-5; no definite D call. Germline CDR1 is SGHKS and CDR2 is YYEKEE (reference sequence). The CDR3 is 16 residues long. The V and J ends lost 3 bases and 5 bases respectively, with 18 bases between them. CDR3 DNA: TGTGCCAGCAGCTCCCACTTCGACGGGTCTTATCAGCCCCAGCATTTT. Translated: CASSSHFDGSYQPQHF.

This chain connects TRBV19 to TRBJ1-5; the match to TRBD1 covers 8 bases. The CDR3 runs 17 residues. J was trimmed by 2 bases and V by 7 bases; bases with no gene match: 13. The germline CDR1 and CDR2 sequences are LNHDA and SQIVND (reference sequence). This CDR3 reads CASTNPQGAAGNQPQHF. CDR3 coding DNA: TGTGCCAGTACCAACCCTCAGGGGGCTGCAGGCAATCAGCCCCAGCATTTT. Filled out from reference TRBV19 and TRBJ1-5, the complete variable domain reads DGGITQSPKYLFRKEGQNVTLSCEQNLNHDAMYWYRQDPGQGLRLIYYSQIVNDFQKGDIAEGYSVSREKKESFPLTVTSAQKNPTAFYLCASTNPQGAAGNQPQHFGDGTRLSIL.

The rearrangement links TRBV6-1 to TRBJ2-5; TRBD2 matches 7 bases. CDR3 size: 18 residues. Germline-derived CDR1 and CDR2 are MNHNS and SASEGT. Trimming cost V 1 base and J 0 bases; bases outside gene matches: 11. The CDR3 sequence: CASSEGYRDYLYQETQYF. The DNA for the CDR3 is TGTGCCAGCAGTGAAGGATACCGGGACTACCTCTACCAAGAGACCCAGTACTTC.

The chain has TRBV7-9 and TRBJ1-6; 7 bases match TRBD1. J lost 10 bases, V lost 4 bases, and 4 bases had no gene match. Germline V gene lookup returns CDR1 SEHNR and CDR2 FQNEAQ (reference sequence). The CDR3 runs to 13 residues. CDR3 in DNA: TGTGCCAGCAGCTCGGGACAGCAGTCACCCCTCCACTTT. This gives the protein CASSSGQQSPLHF.

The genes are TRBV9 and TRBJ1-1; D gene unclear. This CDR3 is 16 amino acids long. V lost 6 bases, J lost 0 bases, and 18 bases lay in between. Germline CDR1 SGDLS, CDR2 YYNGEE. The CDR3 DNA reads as TGTGCCAGCACCCGCGGGGAGGGCGACATGAACACTGAAGCTTTCTTT. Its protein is CASTRGEGDMNTEAFF.

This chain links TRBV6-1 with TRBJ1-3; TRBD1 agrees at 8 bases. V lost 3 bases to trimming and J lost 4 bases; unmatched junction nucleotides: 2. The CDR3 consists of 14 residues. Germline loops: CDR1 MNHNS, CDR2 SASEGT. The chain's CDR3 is CASSDRGLGNTIYF. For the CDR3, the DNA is TGTGCCAGCAGTGACAGGGGGCTGGGAAACACCATATATTTT.

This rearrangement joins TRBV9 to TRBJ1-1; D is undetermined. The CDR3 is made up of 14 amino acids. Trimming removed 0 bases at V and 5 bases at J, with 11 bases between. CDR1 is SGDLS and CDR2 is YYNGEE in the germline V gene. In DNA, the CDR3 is TGTGCCAGCAGCGTAGTAGACGGGGTTACTGAAGCTTTCTTT. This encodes CASSVVDGVTEAFF. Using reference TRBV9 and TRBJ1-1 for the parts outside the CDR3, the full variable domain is DSGVTQTPKHLITATGQRVTLRCSPRSGDLSVYWYQQSLDQGLQFLIQYYNGEERAKGNILERFSAQQFPDLHSELNLSSLELGDSALYFCASSVVDGVTEAFFGQGTRLTVV.